This T cell receptor beta chain was sequenced during a study of CD8+CD57+ T cells in acquired aplastic anemia. Trimming stripped 4 bases from V and 5 bases from J, with 11 bases between. The CDR3 has 12 amino acids. CDR1 is SQVTM and CDR2 is ANQGSEA in the germline V gene. Sequenced patients had shown CD8+CD57+ cell expansion by flow cytometry. TCR beta VDJ and CDR3 profiles were obtained from a genomic DNA template. TCRdb called the reads again in MiXCR, with one record for every CDR3 protein. The sample comprises about 200,000 distinct CDR3 sequences, less than 75% of which are singletons, and 58% rests with the top ten.

The sequenced sample was sorted CD4+, CD8+, or CD8+CD57+ T cells (not recorded which) from PBMCs. The sequence was collected from a human donor with aplastic anemia. J is TRBJ2-5 and V is TRBV29-1; D gene unclear. CDR3 sequence reads: CSVVGVEETQYF. In DNA, the CDR3 is TGCAGCGTTGTTGGGGTAGAGGAGACCCAGTACTTC. The complete variable domain, with remaining parts taken from reference TRBV29-1 and TRBJ2-5, reads SAVISQKPSRDICQRGTSLTIQCQVDSQVTMMFWYRQQPGQSLTLIATANQGSEATYESGFVIDKFPISRPNLTFSTLTVSNMSPEDSSIYLCSVVGVEETQYFGPGTRLLVL.